This T cell receptor (beta chain) is drawn from a study of cytomegalovirus exposure and HLA in healthy donors. This clone appeared a single time. What it binds is unknown. Amplification used 60 Vbeta primers and 13 Jbeta primers. Using immunoSEQ multiplex PCR, the repertoire was profiled, and TCRdb retains in-frame clones only, with some absent. The table has around 130,000 clones, roughly 90% seen once; the top ten hold around 0.51%. The V end lost 4 bases, the J end lost 0 bases, and 13 bases lay between the germline ends. Germline V lookup: CDR1 SEHNR, CDR2 FQNEAQ (reference sequence). This CDR3 has 16 amino acids. Study observations and caveats: It was likely that a cluster of highly shared sequence variants was a sequencing artifact. Later analysis identified a missense DCLRE1C variant that was linked to TCR beta V- and J-gene trimming.

Those who donated were healthy bone marrow donors. The V call is TRBV7-9, the J call TRBJ1-3; D not resolved. The sample comprised PBMCs. The source of this sequence is a woman between 35 and 50 years old in good health and CMV-seronegative. CDR3 residues: CASSSPGRGSGNTIYF. CDR3 sequence (DNA): TGTGCCAGCAGCTCCCCGGGGAGAGGCTCTGGAAACACCATATATTTT.